This T cell receptor (beta chain) came from a study of beta chain features in type 1 diabetes. Study-wide background: Similarity in age, gender and cell yields was seen between patients and healthy donors. Whole-study findings and limits: It was among patients, rather than healthy donors, that naive, central memory and Treg TCRB repertoires appeared more similar.

Every bit of the isolated RNA underwent reverse transcription, so sequencing read expressed TCRB transcripts. Some clones are missing from TCRdb's copy, which holds only in-frame ones; the method was immunoSEQ multiplex PCR. Of around 300,000 clones in the sample, 12% to 15% are singletons; the top ten hold about 6.6%. This clone occurred many times. What it recognizes is unknown. A CD45RO/CCR7/CD25/CD127/CD95/CD27 panel sorted naive, central memory, regulatory and stem cell-like memory CD4+ cells. Sequenced input: central memory CD4+ T cells from blood. This receptor was identified in a man between 25 and 39 years old in good health.

The CDR3 bases are TGTGCCAGCAGCAGTCCTCGGGCCTCGGGGGCCAACGTCCTGACTTTC. It codes for CASSSPRASGANVLTF. The chain has TRBV9 and TRBJ2-6; D gene unclear. Trimming took 4 bases from V and 4 from J, leaving 15 bases between them. The CDR3 has 16 amino acids. Germline V gene data show CDR1 as SGDLS and CDR2 as YYNGEE.